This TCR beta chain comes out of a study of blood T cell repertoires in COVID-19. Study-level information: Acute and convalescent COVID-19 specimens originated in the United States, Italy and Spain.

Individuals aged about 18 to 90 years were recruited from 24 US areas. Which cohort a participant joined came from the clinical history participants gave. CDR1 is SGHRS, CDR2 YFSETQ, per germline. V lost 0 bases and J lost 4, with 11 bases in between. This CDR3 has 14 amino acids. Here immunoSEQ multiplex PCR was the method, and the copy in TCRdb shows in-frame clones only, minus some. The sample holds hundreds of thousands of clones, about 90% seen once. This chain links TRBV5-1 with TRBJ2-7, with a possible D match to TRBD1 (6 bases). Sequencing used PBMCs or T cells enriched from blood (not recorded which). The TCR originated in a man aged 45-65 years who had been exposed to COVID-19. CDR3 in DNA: TGCGCCAGCAGCTTGGATAACAGGGAATACGAGCAGTACTTC. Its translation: CASSLDNREYEQYF.